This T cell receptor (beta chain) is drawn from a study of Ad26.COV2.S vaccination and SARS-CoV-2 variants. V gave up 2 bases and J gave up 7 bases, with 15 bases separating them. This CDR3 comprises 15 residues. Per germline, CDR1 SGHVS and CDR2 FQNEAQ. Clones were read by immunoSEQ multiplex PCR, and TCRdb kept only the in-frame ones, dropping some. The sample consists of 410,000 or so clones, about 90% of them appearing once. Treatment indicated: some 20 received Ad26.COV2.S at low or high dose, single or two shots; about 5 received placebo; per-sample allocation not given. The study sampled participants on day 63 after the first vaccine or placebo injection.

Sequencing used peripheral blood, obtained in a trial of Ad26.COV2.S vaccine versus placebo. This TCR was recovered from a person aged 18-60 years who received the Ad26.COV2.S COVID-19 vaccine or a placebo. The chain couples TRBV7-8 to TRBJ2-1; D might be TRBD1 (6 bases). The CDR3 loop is CASSLNRERKNEQFF. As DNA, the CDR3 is TGTGCCAGCAGCTTAAACAGGGAAAGGAAAAATGAGCAGTTCTTC.